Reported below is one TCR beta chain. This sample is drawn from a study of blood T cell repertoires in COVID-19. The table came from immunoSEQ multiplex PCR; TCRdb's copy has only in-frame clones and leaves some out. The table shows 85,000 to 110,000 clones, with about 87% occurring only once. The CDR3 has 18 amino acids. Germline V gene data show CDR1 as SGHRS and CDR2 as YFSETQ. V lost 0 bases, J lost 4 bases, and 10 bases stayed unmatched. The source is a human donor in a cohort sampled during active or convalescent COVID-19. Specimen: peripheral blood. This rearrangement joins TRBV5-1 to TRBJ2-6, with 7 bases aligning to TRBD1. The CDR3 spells CASSLAGAGGTGANVLTF. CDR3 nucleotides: TGCGCCAGCAGCTTGGCAGGTGCAGGGGGAACCGGGGCCAACGTCCTGACTTTC.